These 32 T cell receptor beta chains originate from one sample sequenced in a study of T cells in Graves' hyperthyroidism and ophthalmopathy. RNA transcripts gave rise to amplified TCR beta CDR3 regions. The HTBI set primed first-round TCR CDR3 RT-PCR. Using its own MiXCR run on the multiplex PCR reads, TCRdb lists one record per CDR3 protein. The table records 490,000 or so distinct CDR3 sequences, roughly a sixth of them present only once. Sequencing was done on a sample of blood. The receptors were sampled from a woman aged 30 to 39 with Graves' ophthalmopathy.

Ten or more counts support this clonotype. The rearrangement links TRBV7-8 to TRBJ1-2; 9 bases are shared with TRBD1. The CDR3 contains 14 residues. Germline loops: CDR1 SGHVS, CDR2 FQNEAQ. J gave up 8 bases and V 5 bases, and 9 bases lay outside the gene matches. CDR3 loop: CASSPGTGRSGYTF. The CDR3 DNA reads TGTGCCAGCAGCCCAGGGACAGGGAGATCCGGCTACACCTTC.

The sample holds a few counts of this clonotype. The chain carries TRBV7-9 and TRBJ1-2; 7 nucleotides line up with TRBD1. Germline CDR1 SEHNR, CDR2 FQNEAQ (reference sequence). CDR3 length: 15 residues. Trimming at V came to 4 bases and at J to 8 bases, leaving 13 bases not matched to a gene. The CDR3, as DNA: TGTGCCAGCAGCTCATCCGGGACAGATCTCATGGGCTACACCTTC. The encoded protein is CASSSSGTDLMGYTF.

This clonotype was detected many times. The chain uses TRBV3-2 and TRBJ2-1; no check of the table's D call, TRBD2, against the DNA was made. TRBV3-2 constitutes a pseudogene. The CDR3 sequence is 16 residues long. This chain's CDR3 is CASSQGCRARDNEQFF. CDR3 in DNA: TGTGCCAGCAGCCAAGGATGTAGGGCGAGGGACAATGAGCAGTTCTTC.

This clonotype was observed many times. The chain carries TRBV20-1 and TRBJ2-5, with 13 positions matching TRBD2. Trimming removed 6 bases from V and 0 bases from J; junction bases left unmatched: 7. The CDR3 loop spans 16 amino acids. Germline lookup yields CDR1 DFQATT and CDR2 SNEGSKA (reference sequence). The DNA for the CDR3 is TGCAGTGCGAGACTAGCGGGAGGTTCGTACCAAGAGACCCAGTACTTC. Translation gives CSARLAGGSYQETQYF.

The sample holds many counts of this clonotype. CDR3 residues: CASSAQSGRAHEQYF. The CDR3 DNA follows: TGTGCCAGCAGCGCGCAAAGCGGGAGGGCCCACGAGCAGTACTTC. The chain carries TRBV2 and TRBJ2-7; 10 positions agree with TRBD2. V was clipped by 6 bases and J by 5 bases; unmatched bases: 10. In germline, CDR1 is SNHLY, CDR2 FYNNEI. The CDR3 contains 15 residues.

This clonotype was seen ten or more times. The CDR3 loop is CASSYSRGTGAETQYF. The CDR3 bases are TGTGCCAGCAGTTACTCGAGGGGGACAGGCGCAGAGACCCAGTACTTC. The chain uses TRBV6-2 or TRBV6-3 and TRBJ2-5; the match to TRBD1 covers 8 bases. The V and J ends lost 0 bases and 4 bases, in that order; junction bases with no gene match: 7. This CDR3 region has 16 residues. Germline assignment: CDR1 MNHEY and CDR2 SVGEGT.

This clonotype showed up just a few times. V is TRBV6-1 and J is TRBJ1-1; 7 bases agree with TRBD1. The CDR3 contains 14 residues. With 5 bases clipped from V and 1 base from J, the junction kept 4 bases outside the gene matches. Germline CDR1 is MNHNS and CDR2 is SASEGT. CDR3 loop: CASSRGQKNTEAFF. The CDR3 nucleotides are TGTGCCAGCAGTCGGGGACAGAAGAACACTGAAGCTTTCTTT.

The sample holds many counts of this clonotype. This chain links TRBV30 with TRBJ1-5, with D unresolved. The CDR3 spans 17 residues. The V gene lost 1 base and the J gene lost 0 bases, with 16 bases spanning the gap. CDR1 and CDR2 from the germline V gene are GTSNPN and SVGIG (reference sequence). The CDR3 sequence is CAWSAMGLAASNQPQHF. CDR3 nucleotide sequence: TGTGCCTGGAGTGCGATGGGATTGGCAGCTAGCAATCAGCCCCAGCATTTT.

V usage is TRBV7-6 and J usage is TRBJ2-3; 11 bases map to TRBD2. Germline lookup yields CDR1 SGHVS and CDR2 FNYEAQ. This CDR3 has 18 amino acids. Germline trimming cut 0 bases from V and 7 bases from J; bases unmatched to any gene: 12. The CDR3 protein is CASSLALRLAGGPNTQYF. CDR3 nucleotides: TGTGCCAGCAGCTTAGCTCTACGATTAGCGGGAGGGCCAAATACGCAGTATTTT.

Regarding this clonotype: The junction departs from germline at one end; a sequencing error may be responsible. This chain joins TRBV2 and TRBJ2-7; no firm D call. CDR3 length equals 14 residues. Germline values: CDR1 SNHLY, CDR2 FYNNEI. The DNA of the CDR3 is TGTGCCAGCGAGTCGTGGACGGATACCTACGGGCAGTACTTC. It codes for CASESWTDTYGQYF.

This clonotype was recorded many times. J is TRBJ2-1 and V is TRBV6-1; D is uncertain. Germline V gene lookup returns CDR1 MNHNS and CDR2 SASEGT. The CDR3 loop spans 15 amino acids. Trimming shortened V by 5 bases and J by 0 bases, and 11 bases separated the two germline ends. Here the CDR3 reads CASSRYSYSYNEQFF. DNA for the CDR3: TGTGCCAGCAGTCGGTACAGTTACTCCTACAATGAGCAGTTCTTC.

This clonotype was picked up many times. The chain is built from TRBV6-2 or TRBV6-3 and TRBJ1-6; TRBD1 might be the D (5 bases). V was trimmed by 2 bases and J by 9 bases, leaving 8 bases between them. In germline, CDR1 is MNHEY, CDR2 SVGEGT. The CDR3 loop spans 13 amino acids. The CDR3 region is CASSYSGASPLHF. The CDR3 DNA follows: TGTGCCAGCAGTTACAGCGGGGCTTCACCCCTCCACTTT.

At least ten counts were recorded for this clonotype. The rearrangement links TRBV5-4 to TRBJ2-2; 8 bases fit TRBD1. This CDR3 has 15 residues. The germline gives CDR1 SGHNT, CDR2 YYREEE (reference sequence). With V trimmed by 0 bases and J by 3 bases, 1 base remained unmatched. The DNA of the CDR3 is TGTGCCAGCAGCTTGGGACAGGGGTACACCGGGGAGCTGTTTTTT. Its protein product is CASSLGQGYTGELFF.

The chain is built from TRBV6-2 or TRBV6-3 and TRBJ2-7; D is unclear. CDR3 length: 13 residues. V dropped 4 bases and J dropped 0 bases, with 7 bases sitting between them. Germline V gene sequence: CDR1 MNHEY, CDR2 SVGEGT. CDR3 sequence (DNA): TGTGCCAGCAGTTCAAGGAACTCCTACGAGCAGTACTTC. As protein: CASSSRNSYEQYF.

This clonotype was seen at least ten times. This rearrangement joins TRBV7-2 to TRBJ2-3; 9 bases agree with TRBD1. The germline V gene has CDR1 SGHTA and CDR2 FQGNSA. The CDR3 is 16 amino acids. V lost 7 bases to trimming and J lost 1 base; unmatched junction nucleotides: 9. The CDR3 loop is CASTPQGALGTDTQYF. The DNA of the CDR3 is TGTGCCAGCACCCCACAGGGGGCTCTGGGCACAGATACGCAGTATTTT.

The chain employs TRBV12-3 or TRBV12-4 and TRBJ1-1; 9 bases match TRBD1. This CDR3 spans 15 amino acids. Unmatched junction bases numbered 8, after V lost 5 bases and J lost 4 bases. DNA of the CDR3: TGTGCCAGCAGTCCCAAGACAGGGGGGACCACTGAAGCTTTCTTT. It codes for CASSPKTGGTTEAFF.

The rearrangement uses TRBV3-1 and TRBJ2-4, with D perhaps matching TRBD1 (6 bases). CDR1 and CDR2 from the germline V gene are LGHDT and YNNKEL (reference sequence). The CDR3 is 16 residues long. V was trimmed by 0 bases and J by 6 bases, leaving 15 bases between them. CDR3 nucleotides: TGTGCCAGCAGCCAAGATCAGGGGCCGCCTGTAAACATTCAGTACTTC. Translated, it gives CASSQDQGPPVNIQYF.

This clonotype appeared a few times. This chain links TRBV9 with TRBJ2-5, with 7 bases aligning to TRBD1. CDR3 length: 14 amino acids. V lost 2 bases and J lost 5; bases outside the gene matches: 6. The V gene's germline CDR1 is SGDLS and CDR2 YYNGEE. The CDR3 here is CASSVGTVGETQYF. As DNA, the CDR3 is TGTGCCAGCAGCGTTGGGACAGTCGGGGAGACCCAGTACTTC. Full variable domain (rest looked up from reference TRBV9 and TRBJ2-5): DSGVTQTPKHLITATGQRVTLRCSPRSGDLSVYWYQQSLDQGLQFLIQYYNGEERAKGNILERFSAQQFPDLHSELNLSSLELGDSALYFCASSVGTVGETQYFGPGTRLLVL.

This rearrangement joins TRBV3-1 to TRBJ2-5; 7 bases are shared with TRBD2. CDR1 and CDR2 (germline): LGHDT, YNNKEL (reference sequence). CDR3 length equals 15 residues. V lost 7 bases, J lost 2 bases, and 10 bases stayed unmatched. The CDR3, as DNA: TGTGCCAGCACTCTGGAGGGCGGGAGTCAAGAGACCCAGTACTTC. Protein product: CASTLEGGSQETQYF.

This clonotype was seen repeatedly, ten times or more. The chain recombines TRBV28 with TRBJ1-2, with D perhaps TRBD1 (6 bases). The V and J ends lost 2 bases and 7 bases respectively, with 14 bases between them. Germline V gene sequence: CDR1 MDHEN, CDR2 SYDVKM. This CDR3 contains 14 residues. The CDR3, as DNA: TGTGCCAGCAGTTTAGGCGAGGGGGGATCTGGCTACACCTTC. Translated: CASSLGEGGSGYTF.

This clonotype was picked up a small number of times. This rearrangement joins TRBV19 to TRBJ2-5; 9 bases align to TRBD2. After removal of 7 bases from V and 4 bases from J, the junction contained 10 bases not matched to a gene. There are 15 residues in the CDR3. Germline CDR1 is LNHDA and CDR2 is SQIVND (reference sequence). The DNA of the CDR3 is TGTGCCAGTAATGGCGGGAGGGCCGGAAGAGAGACCCAGTACTTC. Protein product: CASNGGRAGRETQYF.

This clonotype was detected only a few times. The chain recombines TRBV6-1 with TRBJ2-7; D tentatively fits TRBD1 or TRBD2 (5 bases each). The CDR3 length is 15 residues. The germline CDR1 and CDR2 sequences are MNHNS and SASEGT. Trimming removed 5 bases at V and 1 base at J, with 15 bases between. The CDR3 spells CASSPPGTESYEQYF. CDR3 bases: TGTGCCAGCAGTCCACCCGGGACGGAGTCCTACGAGCAGTACTTC.

This clonotype was found many times. The chain combines TRBV29-1 with TRBJ2-1; 9 nucleotides match TRBD2. The CDR3 totals 14 residues. Germline CDR1 reads SQVTM; CDR2 reads ANQGSEA. V trimming: 2 bases; J trimming: 7 bases; junction bases outside the gene matches: 6. For the CDR3, the DNA is TGCAGCGTTGAAATCAGCGGGAGGTGGAATGAGCAGTTCTTC. Its translation: CSVEISGRWNEQFF.

This clonotype was seen repeatedly, ten times or more. The V gene is TRBV12-3 or TRBV12-4, the J gene TRBJ1-1; D is uncertain. This CDR3 has 15 amino acids. V dropped 3 bases and J dropped 3 bases, with 14 bases sitting between them. The CDR3 nucleotides read TGTGCCAGCAGTTTGAATCAGGTCCAAGACACTGAAGCTTTCTTT. Encoded protein: CASSLNQVQDTEAFF.

This chain links TRBV20-1 with TRBJ2-3; TRBD2 aligns across 7 bases. V gave up 1 base and J gave up 5 bases; unmatched junction bases: 9. CDR3 length: 15 residues. Germline assignment: CDR1 DFQATT and CDR2 SNEGSKA (reference sequence). CDR3 amino acids: CSARVVGGPEDTQYF. The DNA for the CDR3 is TGCAGTGCTAGAGTAGTGGGAGGGCCGGAAGATACGCAGTATTTT.

About this clonotype: It is likely a read error: a sequence one base away is far more abundant. The genes are TRBV12-3 or TRBV12-4 and TRBJ2-5, with 7 positions matching TRBD2. Trimming removed 4 bases from V and 7 bases from J; junction bases left unmatched: 6. The CDR3 extends over 13 amino acids. CDR3 sequence: CASSYGREGTQYF. CDR3 in DNA: TGTGCCAGCAGTTACGGAAGGGAGGGGACCCAGTACTTC.

The chain recombines TRBV20-1 with TRBJ2-3, with TRBD2 matching over 8 bases. Germline assignment: CDR1 DFQATT and CDR2 SNEGSKA (reference sequence). CDR3 length equals 17 residues. With V trimmed by 0 bases and J by 0 bases, 8 bases remained unmatched. The CDR3 sequence: CSARDLGASGSTDTQYF. The CDR3 nucleotides read TGCAGTGCTAGAGATCTGGGAGCTAGCGGGAGCACAGATACGCAGTATTTT.

This clonotype occurred many times. The chain links TRBV11-3 to TRBJ2-1, with D uncertain. Germline V gene sequence: CDR1 SGHNT, CDR2 YENEEA. The CDR3 sequence is 12 residues long. Trimming took 1 base from V and 9 from J, leaving 7 bases between them. CDR3: CASSLVRSEQFF. The CDR3 nucleotides are TGTGCCAGCAGCTTAGTAAGAAGTGAGCAGTTCTTC.

This clonotype was seen a handful of times. This chain uses TRBV12-3 or TRBV12-4 with TRBJ2-6; tentatively, D is TRBD2 (7 bases). CDR3 length: 18 residues. V was clipped by 6 bases and J by 1 base, with 19 bases between them. The CDR3, as DNA: TGTGCCAGCAGCCCAGAGGGGGGCGGGGGATCTGGGGCCAACGTCCTGACTTTC. It yields the protein CASSPEGGGGSGANVLTF.

This clonotype has at least ten counts. The chain couples TRBV7-3 to TRBJ2-7, with 9 positions matching TRBD2. The germline CDR1 and CDR2 sequences are SGHTA and FQGTGA. V lost 1 base to trimming and J lost 4 bases; unmatched junction nucleotides: 5. The length of the CDR3 is 15 residues. Here the CDR3 reads CASSLSAGGMYEQYF. The DNA for the CDR3 is TGTGCCAGCAGCTTAAGTGCGGGAGGGATGTACGAGCAGTACTTC.

This clonotype was recorded a few times. The genes are TRBV24-1 and TRBJ2-1; TRBD2 is a possible D gene (6 bases). CDR3 length: 18 amino acids. Germline-derived CDR1 and CDR2 are KGHDR and SFDVKD. Trimming cost V 5 bases and J 8 bases, with 27 bases left between them. The CDR3 loop reads CATSGSRSSGLTSHEQFF. The CDR3 DNA is TGTGCCACCAGTGGTTCCCGGAGTAGCGGATTAACTTCGCATGAGCAGTTCTTC.

This clonotype has only a few counts. The rearrangement joins TRBV28 to TRBJ2-5; D is undetermined. V was clipped by 2 bases and J by 3 bases, with 10 bases between them. Germline CDR1 reads MDHEN; CDR2 reads SYDVKM. The CDR3 extends over 14 amino acids. The CDR3 is CASSLRHQEETQYF. For the CDR3, the DNA is TGTGCCAGCAGTTTAAGACACCAAGAAGAGACCCAGTACTTC.